Shown below are 14 T cell receptor beta chains from a single sample sequenced in a study of T-cell memory formation after mild COVID-19. One entry per CDR3 protein results from TCRdb running MiXCR on the 5' RACE reads. The sample contains approximately 190,000 distinct CDR3 sequences, 15% to 20% of which appear only once. Sequencing was performed on PBMCs or a T cell subset sorted from them (not recorded which). The receptors were sampled from an adult woman who had mild COVID-19 (a few samples of this study predate the infection). Cell type and time point are not known.

The rearrangement uses TRBV7-2 and TRBJ2-7, with 10 bases fitting TRBD2. With V trimmed by 1 base and J by 4 bases, 4 bases remained unmatched. The germline V gene has CDR1 SGHTA and CDR2 FQGNSA. The CDR3 contains 15 residues. Here the CDR3 DNA reads TGTGCCAGCAGCTTAGAGGCTAGCGGGGGTTACGAGCAGTACTTC. Translated, it gives CASSLEASGGYEQYF.

V usage is TRBV12-3 or TRBV12-4 and J usage is TRBJ2-5, with no clear D. This CDR3 spans 13 amino acids. Trimming removed 4 bases at V and 5 bases at J, with 11 bases between. CDR3 coding DNA: TGTGCCAGCAGTTCCCCGGGTAAGGAGACCCAGTACTTC. As protein: CASSSPGKETQYF.

This clonotype was seen a few times. The chain joins TRBV12-3 or TRBV12-4 to TRBJ1-1; possibly TRBD1 for D (5 bases). V lost 7 bases and J 0 bases, leaving 12 bases between the germline ends. The CDR3 runs 14 residues. CDR3 sequence (DNA): TGTGCCAGCACCCCCGGGACGGTGAACACTGAAGCTTTCTTT. Translating it yields CASTPGTVNTEAFF.

This clonotype came up a few times. The chain couples TRBV6-1 to TRBJ2-6, with a possible D match to TRBD1 (5 bases). Trimming took off 0 bases at V and 1 base at J, with 13 bases between the two ends. From germline, CDR1 is MNHNS and CDR2 SASEGT. There are 18 residues in the CDR3. The CDR3 DNA is TGTGCCAGCAGTGAAGCCCAGGGATTAATATCTGGGGCCAACGTCCTGACTTTC. It is translated as CASSEAQGLISGANVLTF.

This clonotype showed up just a few times. The chain couples TRBV5-5 to TRBJ2-3; D not resolved. This CDR3 region has 15 residues. Germline V gene lookup returns CDR1 SGHKS and CDR2 YYEKEE (reference sequence). V was pared by 0 bases and J by 6 bases, with 14 bases between. For the CDR3, the DNA is TGTGCCAGCAGCTTGGTCTGGGCACAAGGGGATACGCAGTATTTT. Protein sequence: CASSLVWAQGDTQYF.

This clonotype was seen a few times. V is TRBV11-1 and J is TRBJ1-1, with D hard to call. This CDR3 spans 14 amino acids. The germline CDR1 and CDR2 sequences are SGHAT and FQDESV (reference sequence). The V end lost 3 bases, the J end lost 4 bases, and 12 bases lay between the germline ends. The CDR3 here is CASSLTERGTEAFF. The DNA of the CDR3 is TGTGCCAGCAGCTTGACGGAGCGGGGCACTGAAGCTTTCTTT.

CDR3 nucleotide sequence: TGCGCCAGCAGTCCACAGACTAGGACCCACAATGAGCAGTTCTTC. This encodes CASSPQTRTHNEQFF. This chain connects TRBV10-2 to TRBJ2-1, with a weak D call TRBD2 (6 bases). Trimming removed 5 bases at V and 5 bases at J, with 16 bases between. There are 15 residues in the CDR3. CDR1 is WSHSY, CDR2 SAAADI, per germline.

This clonotype was seen more than once but under ten times. This chain links TRBV9 with TRBJ2-5; 8 bases are shared with TRBD1. The CDR3 runs to 14 residues. Germline V CDR1 and CDR2: SGDLS, YYNGEE. V lost 2 bases to trimming and J lost 3 bases; unmatched junction nucleotides: 3. CDR3 sequence reads: CASSVGGQEETQYF. CDR3 in DNA: TGTGCCAGCAGCGTGGGGGGACAGGAAGAGACCCAGTACTTC.

This clonotype was counted only a few times. This sequence joins TRBV7-9 and TRBJ2-1, with TRBD2 matching 14 bases. The V and J ends lost 5 bases and 5 bases, in that order; junction bases with no gene match: 8. The CDR3 consists of 17 residues. Germline loops: CDR1 SEHNR, CDR2 FQNEAQ (reference sequence). The CDR3 sequence is CASSGTSGGRSNNEQFF. CDR3 sequence (DNA): TGTGCCAGCAGCGGGACTAGCGGGGGCCGATCCAACAATGAGCAGTTCTTC.

This clonotype was detected once. The chain is built from TRBV29-1 and TRBJ2-1; D is possibly TRBD1 or TRBD2 (5 bases each). Germline V CDR1 and CDR2: SQVTM, ANQGSEA. The V gene lost 5 bases and the J gene lost 5 bases, with 13 bases spanning the gap. The length of the CDR3 is 13 residues. The CDR3 protein is CSVRLGRHNEQFF. DNA of the CDR3: TGCAGCGTTAGGTTGGGACGGCACAATGAGCAGTTCTTC.

The chain employs TRBV7-9 and TRBJ1-2; 10 nucleotides line up with TRBD1. CDR1 and CDR2 from the germline V gene are SEHNR and FQNEAQ (reference sequence). The CDR3 is 15 amino acids. V shed 5 bases, J shed 2 bases, and the junction held 5 bases outside the gene matches. CDR3 nucleotides: TGTGCCAGCAGCCCTTGGACAGGGGGGAACTATGGCTACACCTTC. Its translation: CASSPWTGGNYGYTF.

The gene calls are TRBV11-2 and TRBJ1-1; no clear D. CDR1 and CDR2 (germline): SGHAT, FQNNGV. This CDR3 is 13 amino acids long. V lost 5 bases and J lost 5, with 12 bases in between. The CDR3 region has the DNA TGTGCCAGCAGCCGACCGGGGTGGACTGAAGCTTTCTTT. Translated, it gives CASSRPGWTEAFF. Looking up the rest from reference TRBV11-2 and TRBJ1-1 gives the full variable domain: EAGVAQSPRYKIIEKRQSVAFWCNPISGHATLYWYQQILGQGPKLLIQFQNNGVVDDSQLPKDRFSAERLKGVDSTLKIQPAKLEDSAVYLCASSRPGWTEAFFGQGTRLTVV.

The V call is TRBV11-2, the J call TRBJ2-1, with unresolved D. CDR3 length: 12 amino acids. Per germline, CDR1 SGHAT and CDR2 FQNNGV. V was pared by 4 bases and J by 9 bases, with 10 bases between. The CDR3 nucleotides read TGTGCCAGCAGCTCGAGTCGGGTTGAGCAGTTCTTC. The encoded protein is CASSSSRVEQFF.

The chain combines TRBV18 with TRBJ1-1; D remains ambiguous. Trimming removed 0 bases at V and 5 bases at J, with 13 bases between. The CDR3 is 15 amino acids. Germline V lookup: CDR1 KGHSH, CDR2 LQKENI. The CDR3 loop is CASSPPEKQKTEAFF. Here the CDR3 DNA reads TGTGCCAGCTCACCACCGGAAAAGCAGAAGACTGAAGCTTTCTTT.